This TCR beta chain was profiled in a study of blood T cell repertoires in COVID-19. Looking at the study overall: Acute and convalescent COVID-19 specimens originated in the United States, Italy and Spain. Sample material is recorded as cDNA or gDNA derived from T cells, B-cell-depleted T cells, or PBMCs.

The germline V gene has CDR1 MNHEY and CDR2 SVGAGI. V was trimmed by 4 bases and J by 4 bases, leaving 13 bases between them. This CDR3 contains 14 residues. Methods used by the authors: Amplifying reference gene primers gave estimates of nucleated cell counts. The method was immunoSEQ multiplex PCR; TCRdb's version includes in-frame clones alone and lacks a portion of them. The V and J calls and clone size were taken over from that table, and D and trimming were inferred from the DNA. The profile shows 430,000 or so clones, 85% to 90% of them singletons. V gene TRBV6-5 combines with J gene TRBJ1-2; TRBD1 might be the D (6 bases). The sequenced sample was peripheral blood. The TCR comes from a man between 18 and 29 years old with COVID-19, enrolled during active disease. Here the CDR3 reads CASSLGASFYGYTF. Here the CDR3 DNA reads TGTGCCAGCAGTTTGGGGGCTTCATTCTATGGCTACACCTTC.